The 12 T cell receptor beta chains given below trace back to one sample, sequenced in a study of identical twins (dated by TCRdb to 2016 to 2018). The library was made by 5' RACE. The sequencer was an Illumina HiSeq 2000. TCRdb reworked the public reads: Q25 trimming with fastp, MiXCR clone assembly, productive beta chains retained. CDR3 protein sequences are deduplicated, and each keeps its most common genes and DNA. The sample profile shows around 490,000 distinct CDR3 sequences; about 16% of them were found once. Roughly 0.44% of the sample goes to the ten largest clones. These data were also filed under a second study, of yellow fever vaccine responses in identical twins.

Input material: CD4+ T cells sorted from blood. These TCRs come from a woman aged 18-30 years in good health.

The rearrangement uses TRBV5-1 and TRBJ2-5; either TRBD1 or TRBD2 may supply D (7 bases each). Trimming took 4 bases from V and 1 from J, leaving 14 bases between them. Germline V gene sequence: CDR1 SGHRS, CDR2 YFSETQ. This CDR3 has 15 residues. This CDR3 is CASSGGDRPQETQYF. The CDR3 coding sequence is TGCGCCAGCAGCGGGGGGGACAGACCCCAAGAGACCCAGTACTTC.

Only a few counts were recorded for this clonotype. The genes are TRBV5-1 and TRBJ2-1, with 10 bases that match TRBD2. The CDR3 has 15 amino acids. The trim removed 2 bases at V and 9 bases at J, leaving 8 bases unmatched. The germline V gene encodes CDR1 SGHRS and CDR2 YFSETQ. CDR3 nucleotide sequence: TGCGCCAGCAGCTTATCAGCGGGAGGGCTCTCTGAGCAGTTCTTC. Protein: CASSLSAGGLSEQFF. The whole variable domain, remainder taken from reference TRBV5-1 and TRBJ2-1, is KAGVTQTPRYLIKTRGQQVTLSCSPISGHRSVSWYQQTPGQGLQFLFEYFSETQRNKGNFPGRFSGRQFSNSRSEMNVSTLELGDSALYLCASSLSAGGLSEQFFGPGTRLTVL.

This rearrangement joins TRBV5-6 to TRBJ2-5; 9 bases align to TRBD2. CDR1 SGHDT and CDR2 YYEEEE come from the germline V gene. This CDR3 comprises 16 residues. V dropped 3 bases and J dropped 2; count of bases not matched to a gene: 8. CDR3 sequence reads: CASSSRTTSGQETQYF. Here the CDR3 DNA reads TGTGCCAGCAGCTCCAGGACGACTAGCGGACAAGAGACCCAGTACTTC.

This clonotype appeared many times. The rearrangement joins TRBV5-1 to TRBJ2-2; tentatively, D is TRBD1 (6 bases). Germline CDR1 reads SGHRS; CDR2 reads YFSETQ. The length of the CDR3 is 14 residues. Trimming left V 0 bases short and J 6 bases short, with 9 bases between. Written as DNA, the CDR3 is TGCGCCAGCAGCTTGGCAGGGGCAGCCGGGGAGCTGTTTTTT. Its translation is CASSLAGAAGELFF.

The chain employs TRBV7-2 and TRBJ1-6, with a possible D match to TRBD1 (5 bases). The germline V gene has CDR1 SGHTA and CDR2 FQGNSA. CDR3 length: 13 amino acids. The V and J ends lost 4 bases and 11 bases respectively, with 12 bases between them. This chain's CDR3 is CASSSQPRAPLHF. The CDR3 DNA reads TGTGCCAGCAGCTCGCAACCCAGGGCACCCCTCCACTTT.

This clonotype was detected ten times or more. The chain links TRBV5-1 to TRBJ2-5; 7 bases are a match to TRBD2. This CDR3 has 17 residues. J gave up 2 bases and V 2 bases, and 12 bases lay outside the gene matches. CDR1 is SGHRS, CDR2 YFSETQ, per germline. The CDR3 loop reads CASSFMRGGSLQETQYF. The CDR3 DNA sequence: TGCGCCAGCAGCTTTATGAGGGGAGGGTCCTTACAAGAGACCCAGTACTTC.

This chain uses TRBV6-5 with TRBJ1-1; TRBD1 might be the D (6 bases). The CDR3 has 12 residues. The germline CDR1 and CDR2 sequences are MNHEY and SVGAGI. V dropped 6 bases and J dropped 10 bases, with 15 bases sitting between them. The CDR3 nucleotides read TGTGCCAGCAGCAGGGGTCCCTGGGGAGCTTTCTTT. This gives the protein CASSRGPWGAFF.

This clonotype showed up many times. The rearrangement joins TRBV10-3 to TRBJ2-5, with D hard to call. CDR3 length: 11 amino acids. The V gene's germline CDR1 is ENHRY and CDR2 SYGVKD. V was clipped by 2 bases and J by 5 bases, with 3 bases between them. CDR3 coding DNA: TGTGCCATCAGTGAGGGGGAGACCCAGTACTTC. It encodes CAISEGETQYF.

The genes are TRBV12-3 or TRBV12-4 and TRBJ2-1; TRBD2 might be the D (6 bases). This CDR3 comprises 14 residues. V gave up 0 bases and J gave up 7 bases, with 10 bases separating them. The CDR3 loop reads CASSLAVSGNEQFF. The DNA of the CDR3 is TGTGCCAGCAGTTTAGCGGTTAGCGGTAATGAGCAGTTCTTC.

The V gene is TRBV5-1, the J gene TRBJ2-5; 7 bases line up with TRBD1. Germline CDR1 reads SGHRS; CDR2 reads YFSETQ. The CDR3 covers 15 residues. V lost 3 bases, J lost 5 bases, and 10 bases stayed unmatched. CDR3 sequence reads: CASSSNRGSPETQYF. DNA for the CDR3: TGCGCCAGCAGCTCAAACAGGGGATCTCCCGAGACCCAGTACTTC.

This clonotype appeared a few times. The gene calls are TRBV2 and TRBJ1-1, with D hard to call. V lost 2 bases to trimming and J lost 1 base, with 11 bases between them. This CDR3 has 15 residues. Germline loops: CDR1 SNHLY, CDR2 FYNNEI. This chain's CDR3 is CASSERPIPNTEAFF. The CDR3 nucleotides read TGTGCCAGCAGTGAAAGGCCAATCCCGAACACTGAAGCTTTCTTT.

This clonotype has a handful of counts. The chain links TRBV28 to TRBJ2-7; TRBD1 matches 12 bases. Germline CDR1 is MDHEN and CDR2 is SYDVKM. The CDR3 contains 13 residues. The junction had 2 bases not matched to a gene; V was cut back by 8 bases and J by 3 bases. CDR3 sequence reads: CASGTGGFYEQYV. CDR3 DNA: TGTGCCAGCGGGACAGGGGGCTTCTACGAGCAGTACGTC.